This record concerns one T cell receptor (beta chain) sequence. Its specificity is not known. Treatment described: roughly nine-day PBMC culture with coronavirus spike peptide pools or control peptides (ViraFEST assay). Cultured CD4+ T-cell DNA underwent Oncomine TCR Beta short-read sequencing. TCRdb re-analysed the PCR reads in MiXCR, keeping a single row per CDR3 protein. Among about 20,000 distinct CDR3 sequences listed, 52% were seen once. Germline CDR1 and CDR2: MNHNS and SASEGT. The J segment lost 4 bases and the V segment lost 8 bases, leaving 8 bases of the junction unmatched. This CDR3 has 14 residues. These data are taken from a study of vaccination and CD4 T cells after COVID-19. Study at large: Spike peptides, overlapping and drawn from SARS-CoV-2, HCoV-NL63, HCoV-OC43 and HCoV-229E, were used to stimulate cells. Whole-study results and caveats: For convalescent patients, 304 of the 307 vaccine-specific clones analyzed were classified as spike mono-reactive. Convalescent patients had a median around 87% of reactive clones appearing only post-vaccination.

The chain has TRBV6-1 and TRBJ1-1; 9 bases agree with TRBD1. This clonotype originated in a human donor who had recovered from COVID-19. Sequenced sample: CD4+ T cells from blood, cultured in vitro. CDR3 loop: CASRGTGRITEAFF. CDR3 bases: TGTGCCAGCCGAGGGACAGGGCGTATCACTGAAGCTTTCTTT.